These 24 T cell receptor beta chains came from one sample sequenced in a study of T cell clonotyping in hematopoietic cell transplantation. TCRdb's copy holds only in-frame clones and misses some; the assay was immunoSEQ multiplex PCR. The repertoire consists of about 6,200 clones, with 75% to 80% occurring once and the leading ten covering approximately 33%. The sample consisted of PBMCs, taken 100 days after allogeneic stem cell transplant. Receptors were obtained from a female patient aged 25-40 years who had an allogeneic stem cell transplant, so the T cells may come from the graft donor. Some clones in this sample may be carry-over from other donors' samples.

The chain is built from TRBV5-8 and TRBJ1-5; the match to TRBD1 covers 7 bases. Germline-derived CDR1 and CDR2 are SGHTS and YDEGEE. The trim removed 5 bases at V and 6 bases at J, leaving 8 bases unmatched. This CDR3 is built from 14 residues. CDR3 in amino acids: CASRVTGKAQPQHF. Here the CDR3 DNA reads TGTGCCAGCAGGGTGACAGGGAAGGCTCAGCCCCAGCATTTT.

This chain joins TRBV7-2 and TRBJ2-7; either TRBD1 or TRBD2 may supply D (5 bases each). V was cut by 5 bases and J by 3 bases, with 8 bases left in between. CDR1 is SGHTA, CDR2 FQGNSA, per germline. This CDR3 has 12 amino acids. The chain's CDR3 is CASSRDHYEQYF. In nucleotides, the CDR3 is TGTGCCAGCAGCCGGGACCACTACGAGCAGTACTTC.

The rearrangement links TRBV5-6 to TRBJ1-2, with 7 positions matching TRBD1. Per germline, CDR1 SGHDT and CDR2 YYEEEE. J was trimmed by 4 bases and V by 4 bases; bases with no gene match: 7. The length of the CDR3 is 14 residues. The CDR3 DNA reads TGTGCCAGCAGCCACCCCGAGGGGGCCTATGGCTACACCTTC. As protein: CASSHPEGAYGYTF.

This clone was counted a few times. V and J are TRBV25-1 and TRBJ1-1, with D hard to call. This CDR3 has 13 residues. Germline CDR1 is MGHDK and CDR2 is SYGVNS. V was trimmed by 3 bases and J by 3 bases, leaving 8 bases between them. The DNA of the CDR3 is TGTGCCAGCAGTGACCCGACGGACACTGAAGCTTTCTTT. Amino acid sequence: CASSDPTDTEAFF. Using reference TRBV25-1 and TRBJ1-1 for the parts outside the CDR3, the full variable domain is EADIYQTPRYLVIGTGKKITLECSQTMGHDKMYWYQQDPGMELHLIHYSYGVNSTEKGDLSSESTVSRIRTEHFPLTLESARPSHTSQYLCASSDPTDTEAFFGQGTRLTVV.

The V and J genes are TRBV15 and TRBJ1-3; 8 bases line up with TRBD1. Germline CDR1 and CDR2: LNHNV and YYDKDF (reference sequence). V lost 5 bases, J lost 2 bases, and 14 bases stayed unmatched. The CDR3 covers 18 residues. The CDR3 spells CATSARTGSKETGNTIYF. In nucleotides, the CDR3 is TGTGCCACCAGCGCCCGGACAGGGAGTAAGGAGACTGGAAACACCATATATTTT. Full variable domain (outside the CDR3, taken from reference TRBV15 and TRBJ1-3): DAMVIQNPRYQVTQFGKPVTLSCSQTLNHNVMYWYQQKSSQAPKLLFHYYDKDFNNEADTPDNFQSRRPNTSFCFLDIRSPGLGDTAMYLCATSARTGSKETGNTIYFGEGSWLTVV.

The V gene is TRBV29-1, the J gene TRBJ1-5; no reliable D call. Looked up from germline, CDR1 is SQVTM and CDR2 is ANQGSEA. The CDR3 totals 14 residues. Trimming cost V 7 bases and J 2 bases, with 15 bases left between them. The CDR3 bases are TGCAGCGCCGTCGCAGGCCGGGGCAATCAGCCCCAGCATTTT. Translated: CSAVAGRGNQPQHF.

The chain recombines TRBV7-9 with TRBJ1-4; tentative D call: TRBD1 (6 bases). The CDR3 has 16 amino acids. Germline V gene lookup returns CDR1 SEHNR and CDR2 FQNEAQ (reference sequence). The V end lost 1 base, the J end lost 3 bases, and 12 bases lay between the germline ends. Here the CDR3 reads CASSLGGSGANEKLFF. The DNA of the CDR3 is TGTGCCAGCAGCTTAGGGGGTTCAGGGGCTAATGAAAAACTGTTTTTT.

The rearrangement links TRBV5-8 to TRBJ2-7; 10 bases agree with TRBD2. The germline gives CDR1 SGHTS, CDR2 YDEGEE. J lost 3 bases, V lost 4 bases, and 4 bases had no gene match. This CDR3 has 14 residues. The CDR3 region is CASSRTSGFYEQYF. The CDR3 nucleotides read TGTGCCAGCAGCAGGACTAGCGGCTTCTACGAGCAGTACTTC.

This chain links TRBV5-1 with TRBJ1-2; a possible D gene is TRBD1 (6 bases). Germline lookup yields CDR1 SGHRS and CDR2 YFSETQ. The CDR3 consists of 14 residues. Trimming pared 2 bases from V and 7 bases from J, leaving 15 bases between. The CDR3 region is CASSLYRDEGGYTF. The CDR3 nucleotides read TGCGCCAGCAGCTTATACAGGGATGAGGGTGGCTACACCTTC.

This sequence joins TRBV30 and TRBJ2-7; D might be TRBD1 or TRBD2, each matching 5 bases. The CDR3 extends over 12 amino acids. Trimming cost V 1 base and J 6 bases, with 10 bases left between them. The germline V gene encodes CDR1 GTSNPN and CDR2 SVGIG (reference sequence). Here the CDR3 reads CAWSEGTIEQYF. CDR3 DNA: TGTGCCTGGAGTGAGGGGACGATCGAGCAGTACTTC.

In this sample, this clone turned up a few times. CDR3 protein: CASSSSDRFNQPQHF. The CDR3 nucleotides are TGTGCCAGCAGTTCCTCTGACAGGTTCAATCAGCCCCAGCATTTT. The chain carries TRBV27 and TRBJ1-5, with D maybe TRBD1 (6 bases). The CDR3 has 15 amino acids. The germline V gene has CDR1 MNHEY and CDR2 SMNVEV (reference sequence). V lost 4 bases and J lost 3, with 13 bases in between.

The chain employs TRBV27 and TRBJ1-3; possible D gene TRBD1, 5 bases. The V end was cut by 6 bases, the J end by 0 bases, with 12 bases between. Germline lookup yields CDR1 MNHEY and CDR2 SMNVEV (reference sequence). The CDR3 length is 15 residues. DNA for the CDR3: TGTGCCAGCAGGGCAGGGCCCAGCTCTGGAAACACCATATATTTT. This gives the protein CASRAGPSSGNTIYF.

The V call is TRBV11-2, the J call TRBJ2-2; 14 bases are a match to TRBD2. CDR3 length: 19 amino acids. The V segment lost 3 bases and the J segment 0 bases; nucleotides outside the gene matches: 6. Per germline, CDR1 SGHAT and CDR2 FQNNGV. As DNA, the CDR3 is TGTGCCAGCAGCTTCCCGGGACTAGCGGGGGCCCCGAACACCGGGGAGCTGTTTTTT. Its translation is CASSFPGLAGAPNTGELFF.

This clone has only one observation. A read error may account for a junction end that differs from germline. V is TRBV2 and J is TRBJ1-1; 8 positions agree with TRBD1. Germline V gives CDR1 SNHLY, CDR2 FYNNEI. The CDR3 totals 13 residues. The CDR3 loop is CASSEAGQGGFHF. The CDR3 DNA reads TGTGCCAGCAGTGAAGCCGGACAGGGAGGGTTTCACTTT.

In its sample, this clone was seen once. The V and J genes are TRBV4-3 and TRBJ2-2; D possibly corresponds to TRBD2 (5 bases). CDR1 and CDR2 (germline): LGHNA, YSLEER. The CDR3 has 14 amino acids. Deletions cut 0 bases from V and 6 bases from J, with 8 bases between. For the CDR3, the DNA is TGCGCCAGCAGCCAAGAAGCGGCAGCCGGGGAGCTGTTTTTT. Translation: CASSQEAAAGELFF.

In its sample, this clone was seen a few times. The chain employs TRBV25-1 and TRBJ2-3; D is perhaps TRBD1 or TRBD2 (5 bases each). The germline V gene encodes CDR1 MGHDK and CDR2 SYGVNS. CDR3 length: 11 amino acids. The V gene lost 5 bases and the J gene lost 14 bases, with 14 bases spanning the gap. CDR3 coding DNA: TGTGCCAGCAGTCGGGGCGGCCTAGCGTATTTT. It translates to CASSRGGLAYF.

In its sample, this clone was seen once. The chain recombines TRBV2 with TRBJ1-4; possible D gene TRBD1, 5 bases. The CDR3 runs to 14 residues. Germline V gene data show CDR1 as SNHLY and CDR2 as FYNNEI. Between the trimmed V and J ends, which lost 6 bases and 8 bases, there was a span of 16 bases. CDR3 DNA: TGTGCCAGCAGGAGACGGGGGGTAGGGGAAAAACTGTTTTTT. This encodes CASRRRGVGEKLFF. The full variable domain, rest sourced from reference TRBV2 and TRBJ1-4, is EPEVTQTPSHQVTQMGQEVILRCVPISNHLYFYWYRQILGQKVEFLVSFYNNEISEKSEIFDDQFSVERPDGSNFTLKIRSTKLEDSAMYFCASRRRGVGEKLFFGSGTQLSVL.

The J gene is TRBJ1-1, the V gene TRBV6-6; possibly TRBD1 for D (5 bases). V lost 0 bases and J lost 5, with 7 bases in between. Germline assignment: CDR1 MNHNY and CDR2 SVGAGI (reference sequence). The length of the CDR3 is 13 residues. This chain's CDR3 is CASSYSGETEAFF. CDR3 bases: TGTGCCAGCAGTTACTCGGGGGAGACTGAAGCTTTCTTT.

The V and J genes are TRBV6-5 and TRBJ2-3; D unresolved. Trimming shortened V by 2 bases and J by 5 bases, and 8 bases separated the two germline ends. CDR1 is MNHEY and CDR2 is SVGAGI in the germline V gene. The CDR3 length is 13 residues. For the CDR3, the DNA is TGTGCCAGCAGTTACGGCCAGTTAGATACGCAGTATTTT. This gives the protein CASSYGQLDTQYF.

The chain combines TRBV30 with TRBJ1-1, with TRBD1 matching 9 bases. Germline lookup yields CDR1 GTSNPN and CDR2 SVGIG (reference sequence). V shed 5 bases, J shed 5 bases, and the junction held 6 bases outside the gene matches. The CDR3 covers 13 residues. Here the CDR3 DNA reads TGTGCCTGGGGTACAGGGGGCTGGACTGAAGCTTTCTTT. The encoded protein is CAWGTGGWTEAFF.

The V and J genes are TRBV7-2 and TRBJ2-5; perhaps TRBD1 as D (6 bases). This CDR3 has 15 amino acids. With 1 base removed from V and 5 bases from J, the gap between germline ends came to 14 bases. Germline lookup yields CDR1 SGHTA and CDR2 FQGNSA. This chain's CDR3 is CASSLDRARRETQYF. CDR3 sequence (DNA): TGTGCCAGCAGCTTAGACAGGGCCAGGCGGGAGACCCAGTACTTC. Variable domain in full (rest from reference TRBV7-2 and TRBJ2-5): GAGVSQSPSNKVTEKGKDVELRCDPISGHTALYWYRQSLGQGLEFLIYFQGNSAPDKSGLPSDRFSAERTGGSVSTLTIQRTQQEDSAVYLCASSLDRARRETQYFGPGTRLLVL.

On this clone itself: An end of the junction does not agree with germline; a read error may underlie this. The CDR3 DNA is TGCGCCAGCAGTGATTCCGGGACAGGGGGCCAAAATGAGCAGTTCTTC. It encodes CASSDSGTGGQNEQFF. J is TRBJ2-1 and V is TRBV6-1; 12 nucleotides agree with TRBD1. This CDR3 region has 16 residues. The germline gives CDR1 MNHNS, CDR2 SASEGT.

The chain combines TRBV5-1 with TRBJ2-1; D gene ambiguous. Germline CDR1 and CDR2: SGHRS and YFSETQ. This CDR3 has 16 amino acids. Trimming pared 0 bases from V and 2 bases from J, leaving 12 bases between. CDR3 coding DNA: TGCGCCAGCAGCTTGGGGCCGACCGACGCCTACAATGAGCAGTTCTTC. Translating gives CASSLGPTDAYNEQFF.

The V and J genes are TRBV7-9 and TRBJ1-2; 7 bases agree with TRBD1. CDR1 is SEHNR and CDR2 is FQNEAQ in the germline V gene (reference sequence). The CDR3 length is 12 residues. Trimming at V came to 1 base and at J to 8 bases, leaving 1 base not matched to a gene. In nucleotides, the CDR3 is TGTGCCAGCAGCTTAGGACAGGGAGGCTACACCTTC. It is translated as CASSLGQGGYTF.